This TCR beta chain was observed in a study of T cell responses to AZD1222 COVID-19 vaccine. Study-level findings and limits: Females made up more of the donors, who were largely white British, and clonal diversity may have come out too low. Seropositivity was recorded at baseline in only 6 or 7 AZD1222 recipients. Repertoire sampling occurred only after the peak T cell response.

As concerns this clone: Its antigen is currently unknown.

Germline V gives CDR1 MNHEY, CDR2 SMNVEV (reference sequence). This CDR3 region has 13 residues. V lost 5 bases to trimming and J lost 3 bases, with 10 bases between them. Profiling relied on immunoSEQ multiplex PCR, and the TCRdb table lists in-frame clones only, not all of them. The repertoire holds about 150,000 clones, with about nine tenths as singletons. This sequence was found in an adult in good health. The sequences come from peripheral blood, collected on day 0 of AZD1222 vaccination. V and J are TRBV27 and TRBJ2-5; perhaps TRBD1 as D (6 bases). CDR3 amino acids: CASSPWTEETQYF. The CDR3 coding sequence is TGTGCCAGCAGTCCCTGGACAGAAGAGACCCAGTACTTC.